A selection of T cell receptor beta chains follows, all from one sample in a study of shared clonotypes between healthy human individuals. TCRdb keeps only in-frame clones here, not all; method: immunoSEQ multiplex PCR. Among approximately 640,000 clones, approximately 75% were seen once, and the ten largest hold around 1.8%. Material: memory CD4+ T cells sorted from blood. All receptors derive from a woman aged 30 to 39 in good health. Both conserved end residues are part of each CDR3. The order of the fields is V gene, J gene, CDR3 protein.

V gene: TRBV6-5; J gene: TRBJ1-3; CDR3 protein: CASSTSSYSGNTIYF
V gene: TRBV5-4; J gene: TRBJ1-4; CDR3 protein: CASSLDDSALGEKLFF
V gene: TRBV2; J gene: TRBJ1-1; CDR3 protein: CASNGQGIDTEAFF
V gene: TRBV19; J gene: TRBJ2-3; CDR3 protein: CASSSRQGEVTDTQYF
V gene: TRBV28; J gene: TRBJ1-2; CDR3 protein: CASSFPRRAFGYTF
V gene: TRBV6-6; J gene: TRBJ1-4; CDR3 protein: CASRMLPGTNEKLFF
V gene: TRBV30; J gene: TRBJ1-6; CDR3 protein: CAWQGSSNSPLHF
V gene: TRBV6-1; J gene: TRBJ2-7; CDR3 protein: CASSEAGTGLPYEQYF
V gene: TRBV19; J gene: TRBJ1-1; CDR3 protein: CASSIREGLIHNEAFF
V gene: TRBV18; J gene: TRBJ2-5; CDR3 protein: CASSGDRGSTETQYF
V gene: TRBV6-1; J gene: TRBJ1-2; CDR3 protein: CASSGGQGIRYGYTF
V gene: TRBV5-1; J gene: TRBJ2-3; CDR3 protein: CASSWGTRMDTQYF
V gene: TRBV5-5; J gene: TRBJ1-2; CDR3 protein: CASSPSETVDYGYTF
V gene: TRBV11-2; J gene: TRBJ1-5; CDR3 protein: CASSFSGNQPQHF
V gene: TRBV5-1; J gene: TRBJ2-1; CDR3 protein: CASSLGEGPYNEQFF
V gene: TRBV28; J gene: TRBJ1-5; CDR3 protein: CASSETTYSNQPQHF
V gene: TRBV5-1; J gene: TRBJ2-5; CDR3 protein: CASSLTGSRQETQYF
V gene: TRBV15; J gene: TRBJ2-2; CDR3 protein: CATSTSGELFF
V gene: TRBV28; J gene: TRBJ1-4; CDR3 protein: CASSSPRGGSNEKLFF
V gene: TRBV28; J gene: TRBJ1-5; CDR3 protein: CASYYRTGRGQPQHF
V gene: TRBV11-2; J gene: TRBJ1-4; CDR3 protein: CASSSEFATNEKLFF
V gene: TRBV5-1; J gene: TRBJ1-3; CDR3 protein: CASSLEGPGNTIYF
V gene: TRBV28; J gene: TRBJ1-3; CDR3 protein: CASSPSTGRGRNTIYF
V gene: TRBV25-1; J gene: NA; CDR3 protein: CASSRASYEQYF
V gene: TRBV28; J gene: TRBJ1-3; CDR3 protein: CASSLGDSSGNTIYF
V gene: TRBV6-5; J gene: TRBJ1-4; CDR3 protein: CASRDASGEKLFF
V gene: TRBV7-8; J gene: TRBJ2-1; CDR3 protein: CASSAKGLAVLQFF
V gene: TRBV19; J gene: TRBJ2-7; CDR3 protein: CASSIRQAPYEQYF
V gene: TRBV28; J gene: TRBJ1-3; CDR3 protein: CASRRQASGNTIYF
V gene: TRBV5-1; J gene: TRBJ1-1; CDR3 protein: CASSLGPMNTEAFF
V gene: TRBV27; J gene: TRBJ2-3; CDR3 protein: CASSLRTVSDTQYF
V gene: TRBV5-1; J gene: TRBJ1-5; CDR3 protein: CASSLGGQGSGQPQHF
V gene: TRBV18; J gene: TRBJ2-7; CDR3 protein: CASSPGQGFGEQYF
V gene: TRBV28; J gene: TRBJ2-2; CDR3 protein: CASVGVNTGELFF
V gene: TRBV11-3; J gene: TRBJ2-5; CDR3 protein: CASSSPSRGSQETQYF
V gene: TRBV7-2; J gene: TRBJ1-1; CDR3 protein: CASSRTGTEVNTEAFF
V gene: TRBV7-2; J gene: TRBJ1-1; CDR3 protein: CASSLAGHTEAFF
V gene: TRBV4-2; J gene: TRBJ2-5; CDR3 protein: CASSQGTSGNQETQYF
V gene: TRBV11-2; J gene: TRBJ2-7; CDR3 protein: CASSPGRSSYEQYF
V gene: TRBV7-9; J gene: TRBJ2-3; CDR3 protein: CASSRRDTDTQYF